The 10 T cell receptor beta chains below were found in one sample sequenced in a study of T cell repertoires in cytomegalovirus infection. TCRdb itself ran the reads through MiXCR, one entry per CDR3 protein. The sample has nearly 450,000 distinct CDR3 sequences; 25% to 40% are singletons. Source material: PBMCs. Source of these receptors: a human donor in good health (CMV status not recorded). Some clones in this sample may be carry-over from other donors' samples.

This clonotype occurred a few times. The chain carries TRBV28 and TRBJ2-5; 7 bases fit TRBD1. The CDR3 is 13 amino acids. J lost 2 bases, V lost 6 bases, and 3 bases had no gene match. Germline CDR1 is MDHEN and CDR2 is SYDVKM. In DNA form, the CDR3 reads TGTGCCAGCAGACGGACAGGACAAGAGACCCAGTACTTC. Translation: CASRRTGQETQYF.

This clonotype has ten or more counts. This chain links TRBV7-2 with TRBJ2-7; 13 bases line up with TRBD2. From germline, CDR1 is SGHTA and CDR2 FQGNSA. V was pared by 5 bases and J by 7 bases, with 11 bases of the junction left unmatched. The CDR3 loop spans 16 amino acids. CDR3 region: CASSRGLAGAHREQYF. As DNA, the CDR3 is TGTGCCAGCAGCCGCGGACTAGCGGGGGCCCACCGAGAGCAGTACTTC.

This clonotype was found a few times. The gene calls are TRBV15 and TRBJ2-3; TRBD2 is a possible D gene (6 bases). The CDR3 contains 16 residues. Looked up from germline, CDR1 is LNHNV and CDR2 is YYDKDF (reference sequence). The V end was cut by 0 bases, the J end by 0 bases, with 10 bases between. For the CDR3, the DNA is TGTGCCACCAGCAGAGAACTAGCCCCTAGCACAGATACGCAGTATTTT. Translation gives CATSRELAPSTDTQYF. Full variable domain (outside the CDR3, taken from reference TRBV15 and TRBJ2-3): DAMVIQNPRYQVTQFGKPVTLSCSQTLNHNVMYWYQQKSSQAPKLLFHYYDKDFNNEADTPDNFQSRRPNTSFCFLDIRSPGLGDTAMYLCATSRELAPSTDTQYFGPGTRLTVL.

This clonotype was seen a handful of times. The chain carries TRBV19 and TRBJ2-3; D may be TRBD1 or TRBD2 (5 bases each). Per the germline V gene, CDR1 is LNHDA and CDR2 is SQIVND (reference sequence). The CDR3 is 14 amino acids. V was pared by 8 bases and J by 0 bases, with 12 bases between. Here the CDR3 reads CASGRQLSTDTQYF. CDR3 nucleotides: TGTGCCAGTGGGAGACAGCTTAGCACAGATACGCAGTATTTT.

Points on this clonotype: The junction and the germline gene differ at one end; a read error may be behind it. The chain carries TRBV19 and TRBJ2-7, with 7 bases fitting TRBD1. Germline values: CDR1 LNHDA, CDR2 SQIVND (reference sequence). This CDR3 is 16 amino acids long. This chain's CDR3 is CASIIGTAKLSYEPYF. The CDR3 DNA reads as TGTGCCAGTATTATCGGGACAGCCAAACTCTCCTACGAGCCGTACTTC.

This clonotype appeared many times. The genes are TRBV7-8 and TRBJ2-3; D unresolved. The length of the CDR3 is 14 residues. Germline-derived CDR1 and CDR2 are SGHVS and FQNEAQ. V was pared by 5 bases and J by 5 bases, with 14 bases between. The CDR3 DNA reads TGTGCCAGCAGCACTCAGACGGTGCAAGATACGCAGTATTTT. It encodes CASSTQTVQDTQYF.

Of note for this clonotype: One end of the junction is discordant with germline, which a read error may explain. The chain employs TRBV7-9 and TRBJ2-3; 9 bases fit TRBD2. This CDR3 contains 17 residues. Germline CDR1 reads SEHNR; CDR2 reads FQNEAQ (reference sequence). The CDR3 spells CASTLQPSGGLTDTQYF. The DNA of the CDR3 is TGTGCCAGCACCTTACAACCGAGCGGGGGGCTCACAGATACGCAGTATTTT. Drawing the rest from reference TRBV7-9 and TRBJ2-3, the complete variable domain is DTGVSQNPRHKITKRGQNVTFRCDPISEHNRLYWYRQTLGQGPEFLTYFQNEAQLEKSRLLSDRFSAERPKGSFSTLEIQRTEQGDSAMYLCASTLQPSGGLTDTQYFGPGTRLTVL.

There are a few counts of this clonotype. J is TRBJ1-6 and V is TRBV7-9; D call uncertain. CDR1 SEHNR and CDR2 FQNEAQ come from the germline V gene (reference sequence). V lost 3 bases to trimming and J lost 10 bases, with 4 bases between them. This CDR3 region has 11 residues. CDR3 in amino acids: CASSFNSPLHF. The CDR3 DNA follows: TGTGCCAGCAGCTTCAACTCACCCCTCCACTTT. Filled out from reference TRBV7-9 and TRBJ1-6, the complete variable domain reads DTGVSQNPRHKITKRGQNVTFRCDPISEHNRLYWYRQTLGQGPEFLTYFQNEAQLEKSRLLSDRFSAERPKGSFSTLEIQRTEQGDSAMYLCASSFNSPLHFGNGTRLTVT.

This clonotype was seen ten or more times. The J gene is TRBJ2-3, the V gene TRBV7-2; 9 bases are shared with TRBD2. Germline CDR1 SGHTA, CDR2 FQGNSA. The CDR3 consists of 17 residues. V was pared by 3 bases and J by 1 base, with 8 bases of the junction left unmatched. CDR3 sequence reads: CASSFGVLAGRTDTQYF. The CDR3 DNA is TGTGCCAGCAGCTTTGGGGTCCTAGCGGGGCGCACAGATACGCAGTATTTT.

The CDR3 here is CASSRAWGAGEQYF. Here the CDR3 DNA reads TGTGCCAGCAGCCGAGCATGGGGAGCTGGCGAGCAGTACTTC. The gene calls are TRBV14 and TRBJ2-7, with D possibly matching TRBD2 (5 bases). The CDR3 runs to 14 residues. Germline loops: CDR1 SGHDN, CDR2 FVKESK. Trimming stripped 4 bases from V and 6 bases from J, with 16 bases between.